This TCR beta chain comes out of a study of CD8+ T cells in alopecia areata. At the level of the study: Severity in treated patients was scored by percentage of scalp area affected. Broader study findings: Scalp sequencing captures resident alphabeta T cells of normal skin too. Many expanded lesional clones persisted in scalp and blood during tofacitinib treatment.

Specified treatment: oral pan-JAK inhibitor, 5-10 mg twice daily. Reverse transcription of extracted RNA yielded cDNA, which provided the sequencing template. The assay was immunoSEQ multiplex PCR, and TCRdb's table has in-frame clones only and misses some. The table lists more than 200,000 clones, approximately 70% of them singletons. In regard to this clone: No antigen is known for it.

Material: CD4+ T cells sorted from blood, obtained between weeks 44 and 45, from a patient treated with tofacitinib. The sequence was collected from a human donor with alopecia areata.

CDR3 nucleotide sequence: TGTGCCAGCACGCGCTTAGCGGGGAGCTCCTACAATGAGCAGTTCTTC. Residues: CASTRLAGSSYNEQFF. The chain has TRBV2 and TRBJ2-1, with 8 bases aligning to TRBD2. CDR1 and CDR2 (germline): SNHLY, FYNNEI. The CDR3 has 16 amino acids. The V gene end was trimmed by 7 bases and the J gene end by 0 bases; junction bases not matched to a gene: 8.